The rows below give T cell receptor beta chains drawn from one sample of a study of T cell changes during pregnancy in multiple sclerosis. Generated by immunoSEQ multiplex PCR, the TCRdb table keeps only in-frame clones and is missing some. The sample holds about 53,000 clones, approximately 91% seen once. The sample in question was CD4+ T cells from peripheral blood mononuclear cells, obtained in the third trimester of pregnancy. The receptors originated from a female donor with multiple sclerosis, enrolled in a pregnancy study. CDR3s include the opening cysteine and the closing phenylalanine or tryptophan. Each record gives: J gene, V gene, CDR3 protein.

j_call: TRBJ1-5
v_call: TRBV19
cdr3_aa: CASSSQGWGNQPQHF

j_call: TRBJ1-1
v_call: TRBV5-6
cdr3_aa: CASSLLGGRVNTEAFF

j_call: TRBJ1-2
v_call: TRBV7-9
cdr3_aa: CASSLFRGENYGYTF

j_call: TRBJ2-1
v_call: TRBV11-3
cdr3_aa: CASSSRRQGSSYNEQFF

j_call: TRBJ1-1
v_call: TRBV9
cdr3_aa: CASSVAPGGGKKNTEAFF

j_call: TRBJ1-1
v_call: TRBV30
cdr3_aa: CAWTRVSEAFF

j_call: TRBJ2-7
v_call: TRBV11-2
cdr3_aa: CASSQLAGGRQYF

j_call: TRBJ2-5
v_call: TRBV5-4
cdr3_aa: CASSLRTREKTQYF

j_call: TRBJ2-7
v_call: TRBV7-2
cdr3_aa: CASSYDRGRGQYF

j_call: TRBJ1-3
v_call: TRBV7-9
cdr3_aa: CASSFPRQDPSGNTIYF

j_call: TRBJ2-1
v_call: TRBV15
cdr3_aa: CATSRDLGGVNEQFF

j_call: TRBJ2-1
v_call: TRBV10-3
cdr3_aa: CAIYDGGAKEQFF

j_call: TRBJ2-7
v_call: TRBV2
cdr3_aa: CASSGTGPEQYF

j_call: TRBJ1-1
v_call: TRBV19
cdr3_aa: CASSPQPLGGTEAFF

j_call: TRBJ2-7
v_call: TRBV18
cdr3_aa: CASSPYVLAGSYEQYF

j_call: TRBJ1-6
v_call: TRBV4-1
cdr3_aa: CASSQDSQGNSPLHF

j_call: TRBJ1-2
v_call: TRBV6-1
cdr3_aa: CASSAGQGSYGYTF

j_call: TRBJ2-3
v_call: TRBV6-1
cdr3_aa: CASTGFSNTQYF

j_call: TRBJ2-5
v_call: TRBV29-1
cdr3_aa: CSVQRGGVKTQYF

j_call: TRBJ2-7
v_call: TRBV7-9
cdr3_aa: CASSLTRIGDYEQYF

j_call: TRBJ1-2
v_call: TRBV7-9
cdr3_aa: CASSLTTGGRIGYTF

j_call: TRBJ2-7
v_call: TRBV11-2
cdr3_aa: CASSPPGLAGYEQYF

j_call: TRBJ1-1
v_call: TRBV19
cdr3_aa: CASSIDDAGSTEAFF

j_call: TRBJ1-3
v_call: TRBV19
cdr3_aa: CASSSGTQLGNTIYF

j_call: TRBJ1-1
v_call: TRBV7-9
cdr3_aa: CASTEFGMNTEAFF

j_call: TRBJ1-1
v_call: TRBV30
cdr3_aa: CAWARETEAFF

j_call: TRBJ1-1
v_call: TRBV10-3
cdr3_aa: CAISGRQGGTEAFF

j_call: TRBJ2-3
v_call: TRBV4-1
cdr3_aa: CASSQFSGGANTDTQYF

j_call: TRBJ2-6
v_call: TRBV13
cdr3_aa: CASSSRTGATGANVLTF

j_call: TRBJ2-7
v_call: TRBV19
cdr3_aa: CASSIQGGGIYEQYF

j_call: TRBJ2-7
v_call: TRBV11-2
cdr3_aa: CASSSLAGGPYEQYF

j_call: TRBJ2-5
v_call: TRBV2
cdr3_aa: CASRGGGAETQYF

j_call: TRBJ1-4
v_call: TRBV14
cdr3_aa: CASSHAGEYEKLFF

j_call: TRBJ1-5
v_call: TRBV7-3
cdr3_aa: CASSPGQGQPQHF

j_call: TRBJ2-7
v_call: TRBV6-1
cdr3_aa: CASSVRGDRGYEQYF

j_call: TRBJ1-6
v_call: TRBV7-9
cdr3_aa: CASSGTGGNSPLHF

j_call: TRBJ2-5
v_call: TRBV5-4
cdr3_aa: CASSSPGQETQYF

j_call: TRBJ1-4
v_call: TRBV15
cdr3_aa: CATRDYGTGDEKLFF

j_call: TRBJ2-7
v_call: TRBV7-9
cdr3_aa: CASSGALGGGRSYEQYF

j_call: TRBJ1-3
v_call: TRBV11-2
cdr3_aa: CASRRPGQGNTIYF

j_call: TRBJ2-3
v_call: TRBV7-3
cdr3_aa: CASSLGPDTQYF

j_call: TRBJ1-5
v_call: TRBV5-6
cdr3_aa: CASSPGGNQPQHF

j_call: TRBJ1-1
v_call: TRBV27
cdr3_aa: CASSLAQGAGTEAFF

j_call: TRBJ1-6
v_call: TRBV28
cdr3_aa: CASSSSGTGYSPLHF

j_call: TRBJ1-2
v_call: TRBV5-1
cdr3_aa: CASSLGAYGYTF

j_call: TRBJ2-7
v_call: TRBV19
cdr3_aa: CASSMGQPYEQYF

j_call: TRBJ2-3
v_call: TRBV7-9
cdr3_aa: CASSLVTTSGGLVTDTQYF

j_call: TRBJ1-1
v_call: TRBV11-2
cdr3_aa: CASSPGGTWNTEAFF

j_call: TRBJ2-4
v_call: TRBV6-6
cdr3_aa: CASSPAAKNIQYF

j_call: TRBJ2-7
v_call: TRBV5-8
cdr3_aa: CASSWRPGQGPYEQYF

j_call: TRBJ1-2
v_call: TRBV7-8
cdr3_aa: CASSWRDGLNGYTF

j_call: TRBJ2-7
v_call: TRBV10-1
cdr3_aa: CASSVADSYEQYF

j_call: TRBJ2-7
v_call: TRBV5-6
cdr3_aa: CASSLYYEQYF